The rows below give T cell receptor beta chains drawn from one sample of a study of OX40 agonist ivuxolimab in advanced cancers. Here immunoSEQ multiplex PCR was the method, and the copy in TCRdb shows in-frame clones only, minus some. The table shows some 87,000 clones, with 75% to 95% occurring only once. Specimen: CD4+ or CD8+ T cells sorted from blood, collected in a trial of the OX40 agonist ivuxolimab. These receptor sequences come from an adult with an advanced solid tumor such as melanoma, head and neck, liver or kidney cancer. Both conserved end residues are part of each CDR3. The order of the fields is D gene, J gene, clone size, V gene, CDR3 protein, CDR3 DNA. A D gene is named only where the DNA matches it firmly. A row's size may be missing; if present it is once, few, many or a size class.

- TRBJ1-3 - TRBV10-3 CAISGQQGNTIYF TGTGCCATCAGTGGACAGCAGGGAAACACCATATATTTT
- TRBJ1-2 - TRBV20-1 CSARVGNGYTF TGCAGTGCTAGAGTCGGTAATGGCTACACCTTC
- TRBJ2-6 - TRBV28 CASSGGAVPSGANVLTF TGTGCCAGCAGTGGGGGTGCCGTTCCCTCTGGGGCCAACGTCCTGACTTTC
TRBD1 TRBJ1-3 once TRBV2 CASRQGTGNTIYF TGTGCCAGCAGACAGGGGACTGGAAACACCATATATTTT
TRBD1 TRBJ1-1 - TRBV6-6 CASSYPRGRNTEAFF TGTGCCAGCAGTTACCCCAGGGGGAGGAACACTGAAGCTTTCTTT
- TRBJ1-1 - TRBV7-9 CASSLDGMNTEAFF TGTGCCAGCAGCTTAGATGGAATGAACACTGAAGCTTTCTTT
- TRBJ2-5 - TRBV7-9 CASSLYRQGGDQGETQYF TGTGCCAGCAGCCTTTACCGACAGGGAGGGGACCAGGGAGAGACCCAGTACTTC
TRBD2 TRBJ2-2 - TRBV7-9 CASGEGSGELFF TGTGCCAGCGGGGAGGGGAGCGGGGAGCTGTTTTTT
- TRBJ1-3 - TRBV10-3 CAISETWDSGNTIYF TGTGCCATCAGTGAGACGTGGGATTCTGGAAACACCATATATTTT
- TRBJ2-2 - TRBV2 CASSGGSGHTGELFF TGTGCCAGCAGTGGGGGAAGCGGTCACACCGGGGAGCTGTTTTTT
TRBD1 TRBJ2-2 - TRBV9 CASSVGTGGSPGELFF TGTGCCAGCAGCGTAGGGACAGGGGGCTCTCCCGGGGAGCTGTTTTTT
- TRBJ2-2 - TRBV9 CASSVGPGYPAAGELFF TGTGCCAGCAGCGTCGGTCCGGGCTACCCGGCTGCCGGGGAGCTGTTTTTT
- TRBJ2-6 - TRBV27 CASSRQNSGANVLTF TGTGCCAGCTCCAGGCAGAACTCTGGGGCCAACGTCCTGACTTTC
TRBD2 TRBJ2-3 - TRBV7-2 CASTKLAGDSTDTQYF TGTGCCAGCACCAAACTAGCGGGAGACAGCACAGATACGCAGTATTTT
TRBD2 TRBJ2-5 - TRBV4-1 CASSQEASGSGTQYF TGCGCCAGCAGCCAAGAGGCTAGCGGGAGCGGGACCCAGTACTTC
TRBD1 TRBJ1-1 once TRBV18 CASSPGQGITEAFF TGTGCCAGCTCACCGGGACAGGGGATCACTGAAGCTTTCTTT
- TRBJ2-1 - TRBV10-2 CASSENLNQYNEQFF TGCGCCAGCAGTGAGAACCTGAACCAATACAATGAGCAGTTCTTC
TRBD2 TRBJ2-2 once TRBV18 CASSQTTSGRYTGELFF TGTGCCAGCTCACAAACGACTAGCGGGCGTTACACCGGGGAGCTGTTTTTT
TRBD1 TRBJ2-1 - TRBV10-1 CASSERQGGATNNEQFF TGCGCCAGCAGTGAGAGACAGGGTGGGGCTACGAACAATGAGCAGTTCTTC